A selection of T cell receptor beta chains follows, all from one sample in a study of spatial heterogeneity in lung cancer. TCRdb reprocessed the 5' RACE reads with MiXCR, giving one entry per CDR3 protein. The profile shows approximately 38,000 distinct CDR3 sequences, under 7% of them singletons. The source material was PBMCs, sampled at surgery. The receptors were gathered from a male donor with early-stage non-small cell lung cancer. CDR3s include the opening cysteine and the closing phenylalanine or tryptophan. A D gene is named only where the DNA matches it firmly. Not every row has a clone size; where given, it reads once, few, many or a size class.

clone size | J gene | V gene | D gene | CDR3 DNA | CDR3 protein
NA | TRBJ1-2 | TRBV5-4 | TRBD1 | TGTGCCAGCAGCCGGACAGGGGACAGGGGCTATGGCTACACCTTC | CASSRTGDRGYGYTF
many | TRBJ1-1 | TRBV19 | NA | TGTGCCAGTAAAAGGGCAGGGGTGAACACTGAAGCTTTCTTT | CASKRAGVNTEAFF
few | TRBJ2-7 | TRBV7-9 | NA | TGTGCCAGCAGCCCAGACACTTACTCCTACGAGCAGTACTTC | CASSPDTYSYEQYF
many | TRBJ2-4 | TRBV7-3 | NA | TGTGCCAGCAGCTTAGCTAGTCGGGAAAACATTCAGTACTTC | CASSLASRENIQYF
NA | TRBJ2-7 | TRBV6-2/TRBV6-3 | TRBD1 | TGTGCCAGTAAGGGACAGAAATCCTACGAGCAGTACTTC | CASKGQKSYEQYF
few | TRBJ2-7 | TRBV11-1 | TRBD2 | TGTGCCAGCAGCTTACTAGCGGGGGGTACCTACGAGCAGTACTTC | CASSLLAGGTYEQYF
few | TRBJ1-2 | TRBV5-4 | TRBD1 | TGTGCCAGCAGGGACAGGGGGCTCTACGGCTACACCTTC | CASRDRGLYGYTF
many | TRBJ2-7 | TRBV6-5 | TRBD2 | TGTGCCAGCAGTTCACTAGCGGTCTACTCCTACGAGCAGTACTTC | CASSSLAVYSYEQYF
NA | TRBJ1-2 | TRBV6-6 | TRBD1 | TGTGCCAGCAGTTACACTCCGGGACAGGGGTATGGCTACACCTTC | CASSYTPGQGYGYTF
many | TRBJ2-1 | TRBV29-1 | TRBD2 | TGCAGCGTTGCGACTAGCGGGGTCTACAATGAGCAGTTCTTC | CSVATSGVYNEQFF
NA | TRBJ1-1 | TRBV5-4 | NA | TGTGCCAGCAGCTTTTCGGGGGCGACAACGGGGGCTTTCTTT | CASSFSGATTGAFF
few | TRBJ1-2 | TRBV5-4 | NA | TGTGCCAGCAGCTTGGGCGAGTACTATGGCTACACCTTC | CASSLGEYYGYTF
NA | TRBJ2-7 | TRBV28 | NA | TGTGCCAGCAGTGTGGGACCCTACGAGCAGTACTTC | CASSVGPYEQYF
NA | TRBJ2-7 | TRBV5-4 | TRBD1 | TGTGCCAGCAGCTTGGGAGGACAGGGGGTATACGAGCAGTACTTC | CASSLGGQGVYEQYF
NA | TRBJ1-5 | TRBV30 | TRBD1 | TGTGCCTCCACGGACTCAGGGGGCAATCCGCCCCAGCATTTT | CASTDSGGNPPQHF
many | TRBJ2-3 | TRBV12-3/TRBV12-4 | NA | TGTGCCAGCAGTTTATCGGGCACAGATACGCAGTATTTT | CASSLSGTDTQYF
many | TRBJ2-5 | TRBV3-1 | NA | TGTGCCAGCAGCCAAGTTTGGACGGAAGAGACCCAGTACTTC | CASSQVWTEETQYF
once | TRBJ1-2 | TRBV11-2 | NA | TGTGCCAGCAGCTTAGTTCGCGGAGACACAGCTAACTATGGCTACACCTTC | CASSLVRGDTANYGYTF
many | TRBJ1-2 | TRBV6-5 | NA | TGTGCCAGCAGTTCCCATGCACCCCGACACAATACCCGTGTCGGTAACTATGGCTACACCTTC | CASSSHAPRHNTRVGNYGYTF
few | TRBJ2-2 | TRBV2 | NA | TGTGCCAGCAGCACCGGAGCGAACACCGGGGAGCTGTTTTTT | CASSTGANTGELFF
few | TRBJ1-1 | TRBV10-2 | NA | TGCGCCAGCACGGGTGGGCCTACCTCCCCTGGGAACACTGAAGCTTTCTTT | CASTGGPTSPGNTEAFF
many | TRBJ1-5 | TRBV12-3/TRBV12-4 | NA | TGTGCCAGCAGTTTAGTACAGGAAGACAATCAGCCCCAGCATTTT | CASSLVQEDNQPQHF
many | TRBJ2-3 | TRBV9 | TRBD1 | TGTGCCAGCAGCCCAGGGACAGGGCCTTTAGAGGATACGCAGTATTTT | CASSPGTGPLEDTQYF
many | TRBJ2-7 | TRBV20-1 | TRBD1 | TGCAGTGCTAGTTGGCCCGGGACAGCCTACGAGCAGTACTTC | CSASWPGTAYEQYF